What follows are 17 T cell receptor beta chains derived from one specimen sequenced in a study of blood T cell repertoires in COVID-19. Some clones are missing from TCRdb's copy, which holds only in-frame ones; the method was immunoSEQ multiplex PCR. The profile shows about 180,000 clones, 80% of them singletons. Sequenced material: PBMCs or T cells enriched from blood (not recorded which). These receptors were obtained from a man aged 60 to 75 who had been exposed to COVID-19.

This chain uses TRBV25-1 with TRBJ2-7; tentative D call: TRBD1 (5 bases). The CDR3 has 15 residues. The germline CDR1 and CDR2 sequences are MGHDK and SYGVNS. V was clipped by 4 bases and J by 0 bases, with 13 bases between them. The CDR3 sequence is CASSGGKRTSYEQYF. Here the CDR3 DNA reads TGTGCCAGCAGTGGGGGCAAACGGACCTCCTACGAGCAGTACTTC.

CDR3 DNA: TGTGCCAGCAGGAAAGGGGTCACACAGGTGGGCGAAAACATTCAGTACTTC. Translating it yields CASRKGVTQVGENIQYF. The chain recombines TRBV2 with TRBJ2-4; D possibly corresponds to TRBD1 (5 bases). This CDR3 has 17 amino acids. V shed 6 bases and J shed 5 bases, with 23 bases lying between them. CDR1 is SNHLY and CDR2 is FYNNEI in the germline V gene.

The chain carries TRBV7-2 and TRBJ2-5; 7 bases fit TRBD1. Germline CDR1 and CDR2: SGHTA and FQGNSA. V trimming: 3 bases; J trimming: 4 bases; junction bases outside the gene matches: 8. This CDR3 has 15 amino acids. For the CDR3, the DNA is TGTGCCAGCAGCTTTACCGGGACAGTGGGAGAGACCCAGTACTTC. This codes for CASSFTGTVGETQYF.

V usage is TRBV19 and J usage is TRBJ1-2, with TRBD1 identical over 10 bases. V shed 4 bases and J 7 bases; nucleotides not matched to a gene: 6. The V gene's germline CDR1 is LNHDA and CDR2 SQIVND (reference sequence). The CDR3 consists of 14 residues. CDR3 sequence: CASSSDRGQFGYTF. The DNA for the CDR3 is TGTGCCAGTAGTAGCGACAGGGGGCAGTTTGGCTACACCTTC.

This sequence joins TRBV24-1 and TRBJ2-1, with a possible D match to TRBD2 (6 bases). Deletions cut 1 base from V and 14 bases from J, with 8 bases between. CDR1 and CDR2 (germline): KGHDR, SFDVKD. The CDR3 runs to 11 residues. CDR3 residues: CATSDFREEFF. CDR3 bases: TGTGCCACCAGTGATTTCAGGGAGGAGTTCTTC.

In this sample, this clone turned up many times. This chain connects TRBV24-1 to TRBJ2-1; the match to TRBD2 covers 14 bases. From germline, CDR1 is KGHDR and CDR2 SFDVKD. Trimming cost V 7 bases and J 5 bases; bases outside gene matches: 3. The CDR3 spans 15 residues. In DNA, the CDR3 is TGTGCCACCAGGCCGACTAGCGGGAGGGACAATGAGCAGTTCTTC. This codes for CATRPTSGRDNEQFF.

The chain couples TRBV29-1 to TRBJ1-1, with D possibly being TRBD1 (5 bases). CDR1 SQVTM and CDR2 ANQGSEA come from the germline V gene. This CDR3 has 13 amino acids. V dropped 7 bases and J dropped 1 base, with 13 bases sitting between them. The DNA of the CDR3 is TGCAGCGGCCGCCGGGGGGGGAACACTGAAGCTTTCTTT. This sequence encodes CSGRRGGNTEAFF.

The V call is TRBV30, the J call TRBJ2-7; 11 positions match TRBD1. J lost 3 bases, V lost 1 base, and 8 bases had no gene match. The germline gives CDR1 GTSNPN, CDR2 SVGIG (reference sequence). The CDR3 length is 16 residues. CDR3 loop: CAWSGGSGTGGYEQYF. The DNA of the CDR3 is TGTGCCTGGAGTGGGGGATCCGGGACAGGGGGCTACGAGCAGTACTTC. Full variable domain (rest looked up from reference TRBV30 and TRBJ2-7): SQTIHQWPATLVQPVGSPLSLECTVEGTSNPNLYWYRQAAGRGLQLLFYSVGIGQISSEVPQNLSASRPQDRQFILSSKKLLLSDSGFYLCAWSGGSGTGGYEQYFGPGTRLTVT.

The V and J genes are TRBV9 and TRBJ2-1; the match to TRBD2 covers 7 bases. This CDR3 spans 19 amino acids. V shed 2 bases, J shed 0 bases, and the junction held 14 bases outside the gene matches. The V gene's germline CDR1 is SGDLS and CDR2 YYNGEE. CDR3 DNA: TGTGCCAGCAGCGTCGGTAGCGGGTGGGAAACTAGCTCCTACAATGAGCAGTTCTTC. Its translation: CASSVGSGWETSSYNEQFF.

The chain joins TRBV19 to TRBJ2-7, with unresolved D. The CDR3 runs 14 residues. The V gene's germline CDR1 is LNHDA and CDR2 SQIVND (reference sequence). V was shortened by 3 bases and J by 2 bases, with 11 bases between the two germline ends. CDR3 amino acids: CASSMYRYPYEQYF. The CDR3 DNA reads as TGTGCCAGTAGTATGTACAGATACCCCTACGAGCAGTACTTC.

This chain connects TRBV27 to TRBJ2-1; TRBD2 matches at 10 bases. Germline assignment: CDR1 MNHEY and CDR2 SMNVEV (reference sequence). The CDR3 length is 16 residues. The ends lost 2 bases at V and 6 bases at J; junction bases unmatched: 7. The CDR3 region has the DNA TGTGCCAGCAGTTTAAATTCTGGACTAGCGGTCAATGAGCAGTTCTTC. Encoded protein: CASSLNSGLAVNEQFF.

The chain recombines TRBV28 with TRBJ1-6; maybe TRBD1 (5 bases). The germline CDR1 and CDR2 sequences are MDHEN and SYDVKM. The CDR3 spans 14 residues. The V gene lost 2 bases and the J gene lost 11 bases, with 13 bases spanning the gap. The CDR3 coding sequence is TGTGCCAGCAGTTTAGAAGGGAGGGACGCACCCCTCCACTTT. It yields the protein CASSLEGRDAPLHF.

This chain uses TRBV7-2 with TRBJ2-5, with TRBD2 identical over 12 bases. CDR3 length: 17 residues. The germline gives CDR1 SGHTA, CDR2 FQGNSA. Germline trimming cut 5 bases from V and 1 base from J; bases unmatched to any gene: 8. The CDR3 DNA sequence: TGTGCCAGCAGCCAAATGGGACTAGCGGGTCTCCAAGAGACCCAGTACTTC. Residues: CASSQMGLAGLQETQYF.

The chain couples TRBV6-4 to TRBJ2-1; D gene uncertain. The CDR3 is 14 residues long. Germline V gives CDR1 MRHNA, CDR2 SNTAGT. The V gene lost 3 bases and the J gene lost 9 bases, with 15 bases spanning the gap. The CDR3 nucleotides are TGTGCCAGCAGTGAAGGAGAAGTGAACCTTGAGCAGTTCTTC. This gives the protein CASSEGEVNLEQFF.

V and J are TRBV7-3 and TRBJ1-1; 10 bases are a match to TRBD1. The germline V gene encodes CDR1 SGHTA and CDR2 FQGTGA. The CDR3 covers 15 residues. V lost 0 bases, J lost 5 bases, and 3 bases stayed unmatched. This CDR3 is CASSLTGTGVTEAFF. The CDR3 nucleotides are TGTGCCAGCAGCTTAACTGGGACAGGGGTGACTGAAGCTTTCTTT.

This clone appeared a few times. The chain combines TRBV9 with TRBJ2-7; 9 bases line up with TRBD1. This CDR3 has 15 residues. V was clipped by 4 bases and J by 7 bases; unmatched bases: 12. CDR1 SGDLS and CDR2 YYNGEE come from the germline V gene. In DNA, the CDR3 is TGTGCCAGCAGCTGGACAGGGGACCCGCTAAAGGAGCAGTACTTC. Residues: CASSWTGDPLKEQYF. Together with reference TRBV9 and TRBJ2-7, the CDR3 gives the full variable domain: DSGVTQTPKHLITATGQRVTLRCSPRSGDLSVYWYQQSLDQGLQFLIQYYNGEERAKGNILERFSAQQFPDLHSELNLSSLELGDSALYFCASSWTGDPLKEQYFGPGTRLTVT.

The chain links TRBV27 to TRBJ1-1, with 8 bases that match TRBD1. V was pared by 3 bases and J by 5 bases, with 11 bases of the junction left unmatched. This CDR3 is built from 16 residues. Germline CDR1 and CDR2: MNHEY and SMNVEV (reference sequence). CDR3 region: CASSFVSDRGGTEAFF. CDR3 DNA: TGTGCCAGCAGTTTTGTAAGTGACAGGGGCGGTACTGAAGCTTTCTTT.